What follows is one T cell receptor beta chain and its context. The source of the sample is a study of T cell changes during pregnancy in multiple sclerosis. The table came from immunoSEQ multiplex PCR; TCRdb's copy has only in-frame clones and leaves some out. Counted here are about 38,000 clones, around nine tenths occurring once; the ten biggest clones make up around 0.39%. There are 14 residues in the CDR3. CDR1 SGHDT and CDR2 YYEEEE come from the germline V gene. The junction had 8 bases not matched to a gene; V was cut back by 5 bases and J by 7 bases. This receptor was obtained from a female donor in good health, enrolled as a control in a pregnancy study. This chain joins TRBV5-6 and TRBJ2-1, with 8 bases identical to TRBD2. The sequences come from CD4+ T cells from peripheral blood mononuclear cells, collected in the third trimester of pregnancy. CDR3 in amino acids: CASSRAGAGNEQFF. CDR3 nucleotides: TGTGCCAGCAGTAGAGCGGGAGCAGGGAATGAGCAGTTCTTC. The variable domain in full, with the rest retrieved from reference TRBV5-6 and TRBJ2-1, is DAGVTQSPTHLIKTRGQQVTLRCSPKSGHDTVSWYQQALGQGPQFIFQYYEEEERQRGNFPDRFSGHQFPNYSSELNVNALLLGDSALYLCASSRAGAGNEQFFGPGTRLTVL.